Listed below are T cell receptor beta chains from one sample, sequenced in a study of Tregs in tolerant kidney transplant recipients. Profiling relied on immunoSEQ multiplex PCR, and the TCRdb table lists in-frame clones only, not all of them. The table lists some 70,000 clones, roughly 89% of them singletons, with roughly 11% in the top ten. The sample consisted of CD8+ T cells from blood, taken before the transplant. The receptors derive from a human donor who received a combined kidney and bone marrow transplant. Both conserved end residues are part of each CDR3. A D gene is named only where the DNA matches it firmly. Expanded clones get a size class; other rows say once, few or many, or leave the size out.

D	V	J	size	CDR3	DNA
-	TRBV7-8	TRBJ2-7	-	CASSDRGYEQYF	TGTGCCAGCAGCGATCGAGGGTACGAGCAGTACTTC
TRBD1	TRBV19	TRBJ1-1	-	CASSIDGGRGSTEAFF	TGTGCCAGTAGTATTGACGGGGGCAGGGGGAGCACTGAAGCTTTCTTT
TRBD2	TRBV27	TRBJ2-3	-	CASSLLAGAPDTQYF	TGTGCCAGCAGTTTGTTGGCGGGAGCCCCAGATACGCAGTATTTT
TRBD1	TRBV9	TRBJ2-7	-	CASSVGDRGYEQYF	TGTGCCAGCAGCGTGGGAGACAGGGGCTACGAGCAGTACTTC
-	TRBV28	TRBJ2-1	-	CASSFRGHYNEQFF	TGTGCCAGCAGTTTTAGAGGGCACTACAATGAGCAGTTCTTC
TRBD2	TRBV9	TRBJ2-7	-	CASSPGRAYEQYF	TGTGCCAGCAGCCCCGGGAGGGCCTACGAGCAGTACTTC
-	TRBV28	TRBJ1-1	-	CASSLSRGRAEAFF	TGTGCCAGCAGTTTGTCCCGGGGTCGGGCTGAAGCTTTCTTT
TRBD1	TRBV14	TRBJ2-7	-	CASSPGQGGEQYF	TGTGCCAGCAGCCCGGGACAGGGGGGCGAGCAGTACTTC
TRBD1	TRBV7-9	TRBJ2-7	once	CASSLLGQGAGEQYF	TGTGCCAGCAGCTTATTAGGGCAGGGGGCAGGAGAGCAGTACTTC
-	TRBV15	TRBJ1-6	once	CATRLGEDSPLHF	TGTGCCACCAGACTAGGAGAGGATTCCCCCCTCCACTTT
TRBD1	TRBV13	TRBJ2-6	-	CASSLPGQAKLSGANVLTF	TGTGCCAGCAGCCTACCGGGACAGGCGAAACTCTCTGGGGCCAACGTCCTGACTTTC
-	TRBV9	TRBJ2-3	-	CASSANADTQYF	TGTGCCAGCAGCGCTAACGCAGATACGCAGTATTTT
-	TRBV19	TRBJ1-2	-	CASSISARDNNGYTF	TGTGCCAGTAGTATTTCGGCCCGGGACAACAATGGCTACACCTTC
-	TRBV6-5	TRBJ1-1	-	CASSYSLGESEAFF	TGTGCCAGCAGTTACTCTCTCGGGGAATCTGAAGCTTTCTTT
TRBD1	TRBV4-3	TRBJ2-1	-	CASSLDRVSYNEQFF	TGCGCCAGCAGTCTCGACAGGGTGTCCTACAATGAGCAGTTCTTC
-	TRBV7-7	TRBJ2-5	-	CASSFRVGETQYF	TGTGCCAGCAGCTTCAGGGTCGGGGAGACCCAGTACTTC
-	TRBV19	TRBJ2-7	-	CASSIVSSNYEQYF	TGTGCCAGTAGTATCGTTAGCTCAAACTACGAGCAGTACTTC
-	TRBV25-1	TRBJ2-1	-	CASSAYNEQFF	TGTGCCAGCAGTGCGTACAATGAGCAGTTCTTC
TRBD2	TRBV27	TRBJ2-2	once	CASSLSIGTSGTGELFF	TGTGCCAGCAGTTTATCGATAGGGACTAGCGGGACCGGGGAGCTGTTTTTT
TRBD2	TRBV7-8	TRBJ2-7	-	CASSLMFPGTSGEPQYF	TGTGCCAGCAGCTTAATGTTCCCCGGGACTAGCGGGGAGCCGCAGTACTTC
-	TRBV20-1	TRBJ1-1	-	CSASEAFF	TGCAGTGCCTCTGAAGCTTTCTTT
TRBD1	TRBV4-1	TRBJ1-1	-	CASSQVLGQGRTEAFF	TGCGCCAGCAGCCAAGTCCTGGGACAGGGACGGACTGAAGCTTTCTTT
-	TRBV9	TRBJ1-1	once	CASSVAAGMNTEAFF	TGTGCCAGCAGCGTAGCTGCAGGGATGAACACTGAAGCTTTCTTT